This entry lists 28 T cell receptor beta chains sequenced from one sample in a study of T cell responses to AZD1222 COVID-19 vaccine. Clones were read by immunoSEQ multiplex PCR, and TCRdb kept only the in-frame ones, dropping some. The sample has around 91,000 clones, roughly 92% seen once. The sequenced sample was peripheral blood, obtained 28 days after the second AZD1222 dose. The receptor source for this set is an adult who received the AZD1222 COVID-19 vaccine.

This chain joins TRBV12-3 or TRBV12-4 and TRBJ1-3; D remains unclear. Trimming stripped 5 bases from V and 7 bases from J, with 12 bases between. The CDR3 has 13 residues. The CDR3, as DNA: TGTGCCAGCAGTCCCGGTATAAGGAACACCATATATTTT. Protein sequence: CASSPGIRNTIYF.

This chain joins TRBV11-2 and TRBJ2-3; the D gene could be TRBD1 or TRBD2 (5 bases each). This CDR3 spans 15 amino acids. CDR1 and CDR2 (germline): SGHAT, FQNNGV. Between the trimmed V and J ends, which lost 5 bases and 7 bases, there was a span of 19 bases. CDR3 bases: TGTGCCAGCAGCCTGGGGCGGGTGGAGTTGTATACGCAGTATTTT. This sequence encodes CASSLGRVELYTQYF.

This clone showed up just once. J is TRBJ1-2 and V is TRBV2; D may be TRBD1 (6 bases). Trimming cost V 3 bases and J 8 bases, with 16 bases left between them. Germline-derived CDR1 and CDR2 are SNHLY and FYNNEI. CDR3 length: 14 amino acids. The CDR3 region has the DNA TGTGCCAGCAGTGATACGGGGGGCAGTATCGGCTACACCTTC. This encodes CASSDTGGSIGYTF.

V is TRBV14 and J is TRBJ2-3; D may correspond to TRBD1 or TRBD2 (5 bases each). From germline, CDR1 is SGHDN and CDR2 FVKESK. V dropped 3 bases and J dropped 0 bases, with 10 bases sitting between them. The CDR3 has 15 residues. The CDR3 protein is CASSQGRGSTDTQYF. In DNA form, the CDR3 reads TGTGCCAGCAGCCAGGGGCGCGGGAGCACAGATACGCAGTATTTT.

The chain uses TRBV7-3 and TRBJ1-6, with 11 bases identical to TRBD1. Germline CDR1 reads SGHTA; CDR2 reads FQGTGA. With V trimmed by 5 bases and J by 6 bases, 3 bases remained unmatched. The CDR3 spans 15 residues. CDR3: CASSPGTGGNSPLHF. For the CDR3, the DNA is TGTGCCAGCAGCCCAGGGACAGGGGGTAATTCACCCCTCCACTTT.

The chain joins TRBV4-3 to TRBJ2-4, with a tentative D call TRBD2 (5 bases). The CDR3 is 15 amino acids. The V end lost 2 bases, the J end lost 8 bases, and 16 bases lay between the germline ends. Germline V gives CDR1 LGHNA, CDR2 YSLEER. The CDR3 DNA is TGCGCCAGCAGCCAAAGCGGACGGCCCCTGGACATTCAGTACTTC. Translated, it gives CASSQSGRPLDIQYF.

The chain has TRBV7-2 and TRBJ1-1, with TRBD1 matching over 7 bases. The germline V gene encodes CDR1 SGHTA and CDR2 FQGNSA. J gave up 1 base and V 1 base, and 6 bases lay outside the gene matches. CDR3 length: 16 amino acids. The chain's CDR3 is CASSLGGQDWNTEAFF. The CDR3 DNA is TGTGCCAGCAGCTTAGGAGGACAGGACTGGAACACTGAAGCTTTCTTT.

The chain has TRBV7-9 and TRBJ2-3, with 12 bases that match TRBD2. Germline CDR1 SEHNR, CDR2 FQNEAQ (reference sequence). Trimming at V came to 5 bases and at J to 3 bases, leaving 6 bases not matched to a gene. The CDR3 covers 16 residues. The CDR3 is CASSHLTSGRTDTQYF. DNA for the CDR3: TGTGCCAGCAGCCATTTGACTAGCGGGAGAACAGATACGCAGTATTTT.

This clone has just one count. The chain joins TRBV11-3 to TRBJ2-2; TRBD1 aligns across 9 bases. With 6 bases clipped from V and 8 bases from J, the junction kept 10 bases outside the gene matches. CDR3 length: 15 amino acids. The germline V gene has CDR1 SGHNT and CDR2 YENEEA. The CDR3 sequence is CASSPGQGRLGELFF. CDR3 in DNA: TGTGCCAGCAGTCCGGGACAGGGACGTTTGGGGGAGCTGTTTTTT.

This clone was seen once. The V and J genes are TRBV7-2 and TRBJ2-3; D might be TRBD2 (6 bases). Trimming stripped 3 bases from V and 0 bases from J, with 13 bases between. Germline assignment: CDR1 SGHTA and CDR2 FQGNSA. The CDR3 is 16 amino acids. The CDR3 DNA follows: TGTGCCAGCAGCTTGGTAGCGGTAACTAGCACAGATACGCAGTATTTT. Protein sequence: CASSLVAVTSTDTQYF.

V gene TRBV18 combines with J gene TRBJ1-5, with D possibly TRBD1 on 5 matching bases. The CDR3 extends over 14 amino acids. Between the trimmed V and J ends, which lost 2 bases and 0 bases, there was a span of 5 bases. Germline V gene lookup returns CDR1 KGHSH and CDR2 LQKENI. This CDR3 reads CASSPDSSNQPQHF. CDR3 bases: TGTGCCAGCTCACCAGACAGTAGCAATCAGCCCCAGCATTTT.

The gene calls are TRBV28 and TRBJ1-4; D unclear. Trimming took off 1 base at V and 7 bases at J, with 4 bases between the two ends. The CDR3 has 12 amino acids. Germline loops: CDR1 MDHEN, CDR2 SYDVKM. CDR3 in DNA: TGTGCCAGCAGTTTATTAGGTGAAAAACTGTTTTTT. Its protein is CASSLLGEKLFF.

This clone was detected once. The chain recombines TRBV28 with TRBJ2-1; D is possibly TRBD1 (5 bases). Germline assignment: CDR1 MDHEN and CDR2 SYDVKM. V dropped 6 bases and J dropped 7 bases, with 22 bases sitting between them. The CDR3 spans 16 residues. In DNA, the CDR3 is TGTGCCAGCAGACGGTCCAGGGTGATGTTTGGTAATGAGCAGTTCTTC. It encodes CASRRSRVMFGNEQFF.

The genes are TRBV7-9 and TRBJ2-3, with D perhaps matching TRBD1 (6 bases). Germline V CDR1 and CDR2: SEHNR, FQNEAQ (reference sequence). The ends were cut back, 5 bases at V and 3 bases at J, with 12 bases in the middle. The CDR3 covers 14 residues. The CDR3 region is CASSPHRVTDTQYF. CDR3 DNA: TGTGCCAGCAGCCCACACAGGGTGACAGATACGCAGTATTTT.

The chain combines TRBV19 with TRBJ1-2; 11 bases are a match to TRBD1. This CDR3 is built from 16 residues. The J segment lost 1 base and the V segment lost 2 bases, leaving 3 bases of the junction unmatched. The germline CDR1 and CDR2 sequences are LNHDA and SQIVND (reference sequence). The CDR3 is CASSIRTGGDNYGYTF. CDR3 DNA sequence: TGTGCCAGTAGTATAAGGACAGGGGGCGATAACTATGGCTACACCTTC.

The V gene is TRBV14, the J gene TRBJ2-1, with a tentative D call TRBD2 (6 bases). Germline V gene data show CDR1 as SGHDN and CDR2 as FVKESK. This CDR3 spans 18 amino acids. Trimming pared 4 bases from V and 2 bases from J, leaving 21 bases between. As DNA, the CDR3 is TGTGCCAGCAGCCCTCAACCCTTTAGCGGAGCCACCTACAATGAGCAGTTCTTC. Its translation: CASSPQPFSGATYNEQFF.

This chain joins TRBV6-1 and TRBJ2-1, with D perhaps TRBD2 (5 bases). The CDR3 is 13 amino acids. Deletions cut 7 bases from V and 4 bases from J, with 11 bases between. CDR1 and CDR2 (germline): MNHNS, SASEGT. CDR3 residues: CASKISEYNEQFF. The CDR3 bases are TGTGCCAGCAAAATTAGCGAGTACAATGAGCAGTTCTTC.

The CDR3 bases are TGTGCCAGCAGTTTTACCGGGACAGGGAATTCACCCCTCCACTTT. Its translation is CASSFTGTGNSPLHF. The V and J genes are TRBV27 and TRBJ1-6; 9 bases line up with TRBD1. Germline CDR1 MNHEY, CDR2 SMNVEV (reference sequence). With V trimmed by 3 bases and J by 7 bases, 4 bases remained unmatched. The CDR3 contains 15 residues.

This chain joins TRBV28 and TRBJ2-1; unclear D gene. This CDR3 is built from 12 residues. The germline gives CDR1 MDHEN, CDR2 SYDVKM. Trimming took off 3 bases at V and 5 bases at J, with 5 bases between the two ends. The CDR3 protein is CASSLLNNEQFF. CDR3 coding DNA: TGTGCCAGCAGTTTGTTGAACAATGAGCAGTTCTTC.

The table lists this clone with a few counts. The chain carries TRBV6-5 and TRBJ2-7; the match to TRBD2 covers 13 bases. Unmatched junction bases numbered 1, after V lost 2 bases and J lost 3 bases. The CDR3 totals 15 residues. Germline V gene data show CDR1 as MNHEY and CDR2 as SVGAGI. The CDR3 loop reads CASSYTSGRGYEQYF. The CDR3 DNA reads as TGTGCCAGCAGTTACACTAGCGGGAGGGGCTACGAGCAGTACTTC.

The rearrangement joins TRBV5-5 to TRBJ1-2; the D is unclear. V was pared by 4 bases and J by 8 bases, with 18 bases between. Germline CDR1 and CDR2: SGHKS and YYEKEE (reference sequence). The CDR3 covers 14 residues. The CDR3 sequence is CASSPAEVPWGYTF. In nucleotides, the CDR3 is TGTGCCAGCAGCCCGGCCGAGGTCCCGTGGGGCTACACCTTC.

This sequence joins TRBV7-2 and TRBJ2-3; tentative D call: TRBD1 (6 bases). CDR3 length equals 12 residues. V lost 5 bases, J lost 7 bases, and 10 bases lay in between. CDR1 and CDR2 (germline): SGHTA, FQGNSA. Written as DNA, the CDR3 is TGTGCCAGCAGCAACAGGGACCATACGCAGTATTTT. It translates to CASSNRDHTQYF.

J is TRBJ1-4 and V is TRBV25-1; 7 bases are a match to TRBD1. Germline V gives CDR1 MGHDK, CDR2 SYGVNS. The V segment lost 6 bases and the J segment 7 bases; nucleotides outside the gene matches: 8. The CDR3 runs to 14 residues. The CDR3 DNA is TGTGCCAGCAGCGATCCGACAGGGAGTGAAAAACTGTTTTTT. It translates to CASSDPTGSEKLFF.

This rearrangement joins TRBV29-1 to TRBJ2-5; D may be TRBD2 (7 bases). Germline CDR1 SQVTM, CDR2 ANQGSEA. Trimming took off 5 bases at V and 4 bases at J, with 14 bases between the two ends. The CDR3 sequence is 13 residues long. The CDR3 spells CSVYGGRGETQYF. Here the CDR3 DNA reads TGCAGCGTTTACGGGGGGCGCGGAGAGACCCAGTACTTC.

The V gene is TRBV7-9, the J gene TRBJ2-1; D is unresolved. Trimming removed 6 bases at V and 6 bases at J, with 12 bases between. The CDR3 consists of 13 residues. Germline CDR1 and CDR2: SEHNR and FQNEAQ (reference sequence). CDR3 loop: CASRPAGPNEQFF. In DNA, the CDR3 is TGTGCCAGCAGACCGGCAGGACCCAATGAGCAGTTCTTC.

CDR3 nucleotides: TGTGCCAGCAGCTCCACTAGCGGTTCCCTCGAGCAGTACTTC. Amino acids: CASSSTSGSLEQYF. The chain uses TRBV7-2 and TRBJ2-7; 8 positions agree with TRBD2. Trimming at V came to 4 bases and at J to 6 bases, leaving 8 bases not matched to a gene. CDR1 is SGHTA and CDR2 is FQGNSA in the germline V gene. The CDR3 runs to 14 residues.

In nucleotides, the CDR3 is TGTGCCAGCAGCCGCGGCATCGGGGGCGGGGAGCTGTTTTTT. Translating gives CASSRGIGGGELFF. The chain links TRBV7-2 to TRBJ2-2, with D possibly TRBD2 on 6 matching bases. Germline assignment: CDR1 SGHTA and CDR2 FQGNSA. The CDR3 consists of 14 residues. The ends were cut back, 5 bases at V and 7 bases at J, with 14 bases in the middle.

The chain has TRBV5-5 and TRBJ2-7, with TRBD2 matching 9 bases. Per germline, CDR1 SGHKS and CDR2 YYEKEE (reference sequence). Trimming removed 4 bases from V and 0 bases from J; junction bases left unmatched: 8. The CDR3 extends over 16 amino acids. The CDR3 sequence is CASSQAGTSSSYEQYF. The CDR3 DNA sequence: TGTGCCAGCAGCCAAGCCGGGACTAGCAGCTCCTACGAGCAGTACTTC.